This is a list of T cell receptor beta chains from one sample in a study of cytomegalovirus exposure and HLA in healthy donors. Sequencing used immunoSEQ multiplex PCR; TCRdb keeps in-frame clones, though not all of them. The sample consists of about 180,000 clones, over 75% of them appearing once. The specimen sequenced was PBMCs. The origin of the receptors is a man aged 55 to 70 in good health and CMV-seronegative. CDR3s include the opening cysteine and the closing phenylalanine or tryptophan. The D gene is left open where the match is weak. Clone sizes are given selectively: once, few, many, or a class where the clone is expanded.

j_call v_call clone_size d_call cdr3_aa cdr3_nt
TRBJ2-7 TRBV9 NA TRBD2 CASTLDSSGYYEQYF TGTGCCAGCACCCTGGATTCTAGCGGATACTACGAGCAGTACTTC
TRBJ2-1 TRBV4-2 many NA CASSQDPGSGNVEQFF TGTGCCAGCAGCCAAGATCCGGGCTCCGGGAATGTCGAGCAGTTCTTC
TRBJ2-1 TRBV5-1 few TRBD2 CASSLAGTRRNEQFF TGCGCCAGCAGCTTGGCAGGGACTAGACGGAATGAGCAGTTCTTC
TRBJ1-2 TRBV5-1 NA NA CASSSGGQQTNYGYTF TGCGCCAGCAGTTCCGGTGGACAGCAAACTAACTATGGCTACACCTTC
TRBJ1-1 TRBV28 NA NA CASRPGVMNTEAFF TGTGCCAGCAGACCAGGGGTCATGAACACTGAAGCTTTCTTT
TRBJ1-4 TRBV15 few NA CATSSPGEVSEKLFF TGTGCCACCAGCAGTCCGGGAGAGGTTTCTGAAAAACTGTTTTTT
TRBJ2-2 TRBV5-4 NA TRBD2 CASSGSPSGVTGELFF TGTGCCAGCAGCGGGTCCCCTAGCGGGGTAACCGGGGAGCTGTTTTTT
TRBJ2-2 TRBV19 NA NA CASTRGGIGELFF TGTGCCAGTACCAGGGGCGGCATCGGGGAGCTGTTTTTT
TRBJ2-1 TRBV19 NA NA CASSIAGNEQFF TGTGCCAGTAGTATCGCGGGGAATGAGCAGTTCTTC
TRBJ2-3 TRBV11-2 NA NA CASSLGLVGDTQYF TGTGCCAGCAGCTTAGGCCTAGTAGGAGATACGCAGTATTTT
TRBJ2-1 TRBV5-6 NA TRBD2 CASSQGLAYNEQFF TGTGCCAGCAGCCAAGGACTAGCCTACAATGAGCAGTTCTTC
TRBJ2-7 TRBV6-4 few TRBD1 CASSDGAGGRNEQYF TGTGCCAGCAGTGACGGTGCAGGGGGTCGCAACGAGCAGTACTTC
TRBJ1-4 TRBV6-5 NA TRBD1 CASSYLGGQVNEKLFF TGTGCCAGCAGTTACTTGGGGGGACAGGTTAATGAAAAACTGTTTTTT
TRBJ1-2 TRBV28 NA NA CASSLAVGGDGYPF TGTGCCAGCAGTCTAGCCGTTGGGGGCGATGGCTACCCCTTC
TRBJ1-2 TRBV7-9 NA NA CASSPRTGENYGYTF TGTGCCAGCAGCCCCCGGACGGGGGAAAACTATGGCTACACCTTC